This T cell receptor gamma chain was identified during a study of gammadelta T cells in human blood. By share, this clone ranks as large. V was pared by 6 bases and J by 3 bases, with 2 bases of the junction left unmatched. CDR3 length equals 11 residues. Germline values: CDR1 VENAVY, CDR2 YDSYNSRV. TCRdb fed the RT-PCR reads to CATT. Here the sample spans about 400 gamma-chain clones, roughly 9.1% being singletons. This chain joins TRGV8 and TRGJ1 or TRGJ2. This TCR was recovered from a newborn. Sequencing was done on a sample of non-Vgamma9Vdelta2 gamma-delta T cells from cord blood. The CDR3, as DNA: TGTGCCACCTGGCTTTATTATAAGAAACTCTTT. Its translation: CATWLYYKKLF.